Described below is a single T cell receptor beta chain sequence and its context. The data stem from a study of blood T cell repertoires in COVID-19. Overall study context: There were acute and convalescent COVID-19 samples, and they came from the United States, Italy and Spain. T cells, B-cell-depleted T cells, or PBMCs provided the cDNA or gDNA that served as material.

The assay was immunoSEQ multiplex PCR, and TCRdb's table has in-frame clones only and misses some. The profile shows 250,000 to 300,000 clones, 89% of them singletons. The V and J ends lost 4 bases and 1 base respectively, with 10 bases between them. The CDR3 is 14 residues long. Germline lookup yields CDR1 MNHEY and CDR2 SVGAGI. This TCR came from a man aged 50-60 years with acute or convalescent COVID-19. The sequenced material came from peripheral blood. The gene calls are TRBV6-5 and TRBJ1-1; tentative D call: TRBD1 (6 bases). The CDR3 loop is CASSSWDKNTEAFF. CDR3 sequence (DNA): TGTGCCAGCAGTTCATGGGACAAGAACACTGAAGCTTTCTTT.